This T cell receptor beta chain emerged from a study of cytomegalovirus exposure and HLA in healthy donors. Findings of the study overall: Analysis was performed later, and it showed HLA-associated TCR beta chains to be more clonally expanded than equally common others.

As concerns this clone: Its antigen is not identified.

The CDR3 runs to 15 residues. With 4 bases clipped from V and 5 bases from J, the junction kept 10 bases outside the gene matches. In germline, CDR1 is SGDLS, CDR2 YYNGEE. The PCR made use of 60 Vbeta and 13 Jbeta primers. The authors' processing: An analysis that came later counted tens of millions of unique TCR beta chains, around 10 million shared. Using immunoSEQ multiplex PCR, the repertoire was profiled, and TCRdb retains in-frame clones only, with some absent. The DNA was the basis for D and trimming; V, J and clone size are from that table. The data contain about 170,000 clones, approximately 85% of them seen just once; the ten biggest clones take up around 5%.

Input material: PBMCs. The TCR originated in a girl aged 5-17 years in good health and CMV-seropositive. The rearrangement links TRBV9 to TRBJ2-7; 9 bases agree with TRBD1. The CDR3 loop reads CASSPSPRTGDEQYF. DNA for the CDR3: TGTGCCAGCAGCCCCTCCCCCAGGACAGGGGACGAGCAGTACTTC.